A single sample gave rise to the 20 T cell receptor beta chains below, sequenced in a study of blood T cell repertoires in COVID-19. Libraries were prepared by immunoSEQ multiplex PCR; TCRdb keeps only in-frame clonotypes and omits some of them. The sample gives 200,000 to 300,000 clones, approximately 80% of which show up once; 27% is in the top ten. Sequenced: peripheral blood. The receptors derive from a middle-aged man with acute or convalescent COVID-19.

The chain employs TRBV18 and TRBJ2-2, with D perhaps TRBD2 (6 bases). Germline values: CDR1 KGHSH, CDR2 LQKENI. This CDR3 is 14 amino acids long. Trimming stripped 10 bases from V and 6 bases from J, with 18 bases between. CDR3 amino acids: CAIPQGGPPGELFF. As DNA, the CDR3 is TGTGCCATCCCCCAGGGAGGACCACCCGGGGAGCTGTTTTTT.

The chain links TRBV2 to TRBJ2-7; 11 bases are a match to TRBD1. The J segment lost 3 bases and the V segment lost 8 bases, leaving 6 bases of the junction unmatched. Germline lookup yields CDR1 SNHLY and CDR2 FYNNEI. The CDR3 sequence is 14 residues long. This chain's CDR3 is CASPKGTGGYEQYF. For the CDR3, the DNA is TGTGCCAGCCCGAAGGGGACAGGGGGCTACGAGCAGTACTTC. Full variable domain (remainder filled in from reference TRBV2 and TRBJ2-7): EPEVTQTPSHQVTQMGQEVILRCVPISNHLYFYWYRQILGQKVEFLVSFYNNEISEKSEIFDDQFSVERPDGSNFTLKIRSTKLEDSAMYFCASPKGTGGYEQYFGPGTRLTVT.

The chain has TRBV2 and TRBJ2-3; 8 bases map to TRBD2. Germline CDR1 SNHLY, CDR2 FYNNEI. Unmatched junction bases numbered 5, after V lost 7 bases and J lost 2 bases. This CDR3 region has 14 residues. The CDR3 spells CASKLAGNTDTQYF. Written as DNA, the CDR3 is TGTGCCAGCAAATTAGCGGGAAACACAGATACGCAGTATTTT. Combining the CDR3 with reference TRBV2 and TRBJ2-3 gives the whole variable domain EPEVTQTPSHQVTQMGQEVILRCVPISNHLYFYWYRQILGQKVEFLVSFYNNEISEKSEIFDDQFSVERPDGSNFTLKIRSTKLEDSAMYFCASKLAGNTDTQYFGPGTRLTVL.

As concerns this clone: Mismatch with germline at one junction end may stem from a read error. CDR3 sequence: CASRQERGQYNEQFF. As DNA, the CDR3 is TGTGCCAGCAGACAAGAGCGGGGGCAATACAATGAGCAGTTCTTC. The chain couples TRBV3-1 (or the pseudogene TRBV3-2) to TRBJ2-1; 8 nucleotides align to TRBD2. The germline gives CDR1 LGHDT, CDR2 YNNKEL (reference sequence). This CDR3 has 15 amino acids.

This clone was recorded only once. The gene calls are TRBV11-2 and TRBJ1-1; 7 bases agree with TRBD1. V was pared by 3 bases and J by 2 bases, with 6 bases of the junction left unmatched. The CDR3 runs 15 residues. Germline CDR1 SGHAT, CDR2 FQNNGV. For the CDR3, the DNA is TGTGCCAGCAGCTTCTCCGGGACAGCAAACACTGAAGCTTTCTTT. Residues: CASSFSGTANTEAFF.

The rearrangement links TRBV11-2 to TRBJ2-5; D uncertain. This CDR3 has 15 amino acids. The germline CDR1 and CDR2 sequences are SGHAT and FQNNGV. The V end was cut by 2 bases, the J end by 3 bases, with 13 bases between. The CDR3 nucleotides are TGTGCCAGCAGCTTAAAGCTATTCGCAAAAGAGACCCAGTACTTC. This codes for CASSLKLFAKETQYF. Variable domain in full (rest from reference TRBV11-2 and TRBJ2-5): EAGVAQSPRYKIIEKRQSVAFWCNPISGHATLYWYQQILGQGPKLLIQFQNNGVVDDSQLPKDRFSAERLKGVDSTLKIQPAKLEDSAVYLCASSLKLFAKETQYFGPGTRLLVL.

This clone was seen only once. V is TRBV14 and J is TRBJ2-2; TRBD2 is a possible D gene (6 bases). Germline V gene sequence: CDR1 SGHDN, CDR2 FVKESK. The CDR3 spans 16 residues. The V end lost 2 bases, the J end lost 1 base, and 11 bases lay between the germline ends. DNA of the CDR3: TGTGCCAGCAGCCAACATATGGGGGGGAACACCGGGGAGCTGTTTTTT. Protein product: CASSQHMGGNTGELFF.

This clone occurred once. The J gene is TRBJ2-7, the V gene TRBV2, with 11 bases lining up with TRBD2. This CDR3 spans 15 amino acids. V shed 4 bases and J 0 bases; nucleotides not matched to a gene: 2. Germline assignment: CDR1 SNHLY and CDR2 FYNNEI. The CDR3 sequence: CASSASGRYSYEQYF. In DNA, the CDR3 is TGTGCCAGCAGTGCTAGCGGGAGGTACTCCTACGAGCAGTACTTC.

This chain uses TRBV19 with TRBJ2-7; TRBD2 matches 8 bases. Germline V lookup: CDR1 LNHDA, CDR2 SQIVND (reference sequence). V shed 5 bases and J 5 bases; nucleotides not matched to a gene: 8. The length of the CDR3 is 14 residues. This CDR3 reads CASSLGLVTDEQYF. The CDR3, as DNA: TGTGCCAGTAGTCTGGGACTAGTAACTGACGAGCAGTACTTC.

The gene calls are TRBV30 and TRBJ1-3; D might be TRBD1 (5 bases). Germline loops: CDR1 GTSNPN, CDR2 SVGIG (reference sequence). The CDR3 contains 14 residues. V was cut by 5 bases and J by 0 bases, with 11 bases left in between. The CDR3 DNA is TGTGCCTGGGAGGGGCAGGGCTCTGGAAACACCATATATTTT. It yields the protein CAWEGQGSGNTIYF.

This clone was detected a few times. The CDR3 sequence is CASSLDRNLLIDYGYTF. CDR3 nucleotide sequence: TGTGCCAGCAGCTTGGACAGGAATTTACTCATCGACTATGGCTACACCTTC. The rearrangement joins TRBV5-6 to TRBJ1-2; maybe TRBD1 (5 bases). With 0 bases removed from V and 3 bases from J, the gap between germline ends came to 18 bases. This CDR3 is built from 17 residues. Germline CDR1 SGHDT, CDR2 YYEEEE.

This clone was recorded once. The chain has TRBV30 and TRBJ1-3; D gene ambiguous. The CDR3 totals 13 residues. Germline V gene sequence: CDR1 GTSNPN, CDR2 SVGIG (reference sequence). The V end was cut by 0 bases, the J end by 4 bases, with 7 bases between. For the CDR3, the DNA is TGTGCCTGGAGTGTACAACAGGGAAACACCATATATTTT. Encoded protein: CAWSVQQGNTIYF.

This clone has a handful of counts. The chain has TRBV7-8 and TRBJ2-2; TRBD2 agrees at 7 bases. CDR3 length: 14 amino acids. J gave up 6 bases and V 4 bases, and 5 bases lay outside the gene matches. CDR1 and CDR2 (germline): SGHVS, FQNEAQ. The CDR3: CASSWNRGAGELFF. CDR3 nucleotides: TGTGCCAGCAGCTGGAACCGGGGGGCCGGGGAGCTGTTTTTT.

V gene TRBV19 combines with J gene TRBJ1-1, with D possibly matching TRBD1 (6 bases). The CDR3 is made up of 15 amino acids. The germline V gene has CDR1 LNHDA and CDR2 SQIVND (reference sequence). With 5 bases removed from V and 0 bases from J, the gap between germline ends came to 13 bases. In DNA form, the CDR3 reads TGTGCCAGTAGTTTTTTGGACAGTATGAACACTGAAGCTTTCTTT. Protein sequence: CASSFLDSMNTEAFF.

V gene TRBV5-5 combines with J gene TRBJ2-3; 7 nucleotides line up with TRBD2. Germline values: CDR1 SGHKS, CDR2 YYEKEE (reference sequence). The ends lost 0 bases at V and 1 base at J; junction bases unmatched: 5. The CDR3 is 16 residues long. The CDR3 sequence is CASSLAASGGTDTQYF. The CDR3, as DNA: TGTGCCAGCAGCTTGGCGGCTAGCGGAGGCACAGATACGCAGTATTTT.

The J gene is TRBJ2-7, the V gene TRBV6-1; TRBD1 matches 8 bases. CDR3 length: 16 amino acids. V shed 2 bases, J shed 6 bases, and the junction held 12 bases outside the gene matches. Germline V gives CDR1 MNHNS, CDR2 SASEGT. In DNA form, the CDR3 reads TGTGCCAGCAGTGAATTTCTCGGACAGGGAGGCTCCGAGCAGTACTTC. Protein product: CASSEFLGQGGSEQYF.

V gene TRBV3-1 (or the pseudogene TRBV3-2) combines with J gene TRBJ1-6, with 9 bases aligning to TRBD1. Germline-derived CDR1 and CDR2 are LGHDT and YNNKEL (reference sequence). There are 16 residues in the CDR3. The V gene end was trimmed by 4 bases and the J gene end by 4 bases; junction bases not matched to a gene: 5. In DNA, the CDR3 is TGTGCCAGCAGCCCTCGGGGGACAGGGTATAATTCACCCCTCCACTTT. Protein sequence: CASSPRGTGYNSPLHF.

V gene TRBV7-9 combines with J gene TRBJ2-1, with 8 bases matching TRBD1. With V trimmed by 4 bases and J by 2 bases, 4 bases remained unmatched. The germline V gene has CDR1 SEHNR and CDR2 FQNEAQ (reference sequence). This CDR3 contains 15 residues. CDR3 in DNA: TGTGCCAGCAGCTCAACCAGGGGGCCCTACAATGAGCAGTTCTTC. As protein: CASSSTRGPYNEQFF.

The chain couples TRBV19 to TRBJ1-5, with D perhaps TRBD1 (5 bases). The CDR3 loop spans 19 amino acids. Trimming took off 1 base at V and 0 bases at J, with 19 bases between the two ends. In germline, CDR1 is LNHDA, CDR2 SQIVND (reference sequence). The chain's CDR3 is CASSIGVNRLAHSNQPQHF. CDR3 sequence (DNA): TGTGCCAGTAGTATAGGTGTAAACAGGCTCGCTCATAGCAATCAGCCCCAGCATTTT.

The chain joins TRBV30 to TRBJ2-3; TRBD2 agrees at 9 bases. The junction had 7 bases not matched to a gene; V was cut back by 2 bases and J by 1 base. Germline CDR1 is GTSNPN and CDR2 is SVGIG (reference sequence). The CDR3 is 16 amino acids. Written as DNA, the CDR3 is TGTGCCTGGAGTCCTTGGGCGGGAGGGGGCACAGATACGCAGTATTTT. Its protein product is CAWSPWAGGGTDTQYF.